This T cell receptor beta chain was documented in a study of response to subunit inactivated influenza vaccine. Findings and caveats of the study: The study's authors posited that every seasonal influenza vaccination enlists few new T cells.

One entry per CDR3 protein results from TCRdb running MiXCR on the RT-PCR reads. The table has 500,000 or so distinct CDR3 sequences, 15% to 20% seen once. On this clonotype: Antigen unknown.

The CDR3 length is 13 residues. The germline V gene encodes CDR1 MGHRA and CDR2 YSYEKL. V lost 3 bases to trimming and J lost 6 bases; unmatched junction nucleotides: 4. Sample: CD4+ T cells sorted from PBMCs, taken roughly 24 months after vaccination. The chain combines TRBV4-1 with TRBJ1-2, with 7 bases that match TRBD1. The clonotype originates from a man aged 45 to 75 who received an inactivated influenza vaccine. The CDR3 DNA is TGCGCCAGCAGCCATAGTCAGGGGGATGGCTACACCTTC. Translating it yields CASSHSQGDGYTF.